This T cell receptor beta chain originates from a study of blood T cells in healthy people across ages (dated by TCRdb to between 2014 and 2017). Background for the entire study: In model experiments, template switching captured roughly one uniquely barcoded TCR beta cDNA molecule for every two T cells. Using deep sequencing normalized with unique cDNA molecular identifiers, the study measured how TCR beta repertoire diversity changes with age. Donors were grouped into four age groups: young (average approximately 15 years), middle-aged (roughly 38), aged (around 56) and long-lived (around 82). To avoid experimental bias, donors of different ages were distributed randomly across sequencing lanes. Using the same blood draw, the study looked at two additional independent replicas of 1 million unique cDNA reads for two donors, one aged 18 to 30 and the other aged 80 or older. Beyond this particular receptor, the publication reports: Compared with the aged group, the long-lived group had more naive CD4+ T cells, fewer expanded clones and increased TCR diversity, suggesting age selection. Estimates of total diversity from one million sequenced T cells were regarded as lower bounds and underestimates. Bulk unsorted PBMC profiling prevented conclusive comparison of naive and antigen-experienced compartments. A strong correlation was found between observed TCR beta diversity and the percentage of naive T cells measured by flow cytometry. Observed TCR beta diversity per million T cells fell roughly linearly with age, and a significant reduction was already apparent by age approximately 41. Because the CMV infection status of the donors was unknown, age-related changes in expanded clonotypes may potentially have been confounded.

The donors were some 39 Caucasian individuals from Russia, aged roughly 6 to 95 years, who were systemically healthy. Each donor gave 8 to 10 milliliters of peripheral blood, drawn into EDTA-treated Vacutainer tubes. Ficoll-Paque density-gradient centrifugation was used to isolate PBMCs, with at least 6 million obtained per sample. Total RNA was extracted from PBMCs with Trizol reagent, with at least 6 micrograms obtained per sample. Naive CD45RAhigh/CD27high T cell percentages were measured by flow cytometry on a PBMC aliquot from every donor. Library prep was done by 5' RACE. The sequencer listed for this sample is Illumina HiSeq 2500. A second PCR of 7 to 11 cycles was performed with a sample-barcoded 5' primer and a J-beta primer mix. A unique molecular identifier was introduced onto each TCR beta cDNA molecule by a template-switch 5' adaptor carrying 12 random nucleotides. Each sample yielded at least 2.5 million CDR3-containing paired-end reads. First-strand cDNA was synthesized from all RNA with the Mint cDNA synthesis kit, primed by a TRBC-specific oligonucleotide. Following uracil-DNA glycosylase treatment, a first 18-cycle PCR with universal primers M1SS and BC2_uni_R was performed on all cDNA. Under the source paper's analysis protocol: Normalization of each sample was performed by random selection of 1 million high-quality reads, each carrying a distinct molecular identifier. Reads with shared molecular identifiers were discarded instead of being binned into consensus sequences. MiTCR, run with a Q25 quality threshold and the strictest error-elimination algorithm, handled CDR3 identification, clonotype clustering and error correction. A nonparametric unseen species model using Euler transformation provided a lower-bound estimate of total TCR beta diversity. TCRdb trimmed public reads at Q25 via fastp, called clones via MiXCR and kept in-frame beta chains. Merged by CDR3 protein, the rows form single entries marked with the most common genes and DNA. TCRdb's processing, not the authors', yielded these V and J calls. The sample records approximately 810,000 distinct CDR3 sequences, 36% of which are singletons. The ten biggest clones cover 10% to 15% of the sample.

This clonotype turned up a few times. Its recognized antigen is unknown. Base quality data are lacking; no much larger clone is found one base away. Sequenced sample: blood. The TCR originated in a young man in good health.

The CDR3: CASSFAGPSSTDTQYF. The DNA sequence is given as TGTGCCAGCAGCTTCGCGGGGCCCTCAAGCACAGATACGCAGTATTTT. Here the chain combines TRBV7-7 and TRBJ2-3; TRBD2 might be the D gene, on 6 matching bases. The CDR3 runs 16 amino acids, cysteine and phenylalanine included. CDR3 DNA only is kept here, 48 bases in frame from base 1. CDR1 and CDR2, looked up from the germline V gene (reference sequence), are SSHAT and FNYEAQ. V loses 3 bases of germline sequence and J loses 0 bases, and the interval between the two ends is 13 bases.